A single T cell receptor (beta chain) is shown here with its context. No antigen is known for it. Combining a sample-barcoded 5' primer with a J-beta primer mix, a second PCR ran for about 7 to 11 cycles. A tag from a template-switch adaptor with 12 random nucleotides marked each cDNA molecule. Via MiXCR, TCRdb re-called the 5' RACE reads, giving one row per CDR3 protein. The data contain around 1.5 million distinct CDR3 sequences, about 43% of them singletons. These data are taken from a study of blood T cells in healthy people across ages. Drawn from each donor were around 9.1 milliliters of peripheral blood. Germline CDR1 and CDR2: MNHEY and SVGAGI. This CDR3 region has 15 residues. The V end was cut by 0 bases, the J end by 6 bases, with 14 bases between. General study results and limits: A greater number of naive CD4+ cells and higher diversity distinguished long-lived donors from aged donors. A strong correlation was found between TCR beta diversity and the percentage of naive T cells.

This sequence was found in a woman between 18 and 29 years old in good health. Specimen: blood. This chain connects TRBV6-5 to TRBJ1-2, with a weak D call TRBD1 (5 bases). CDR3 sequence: CASSYSISGLDGYTF. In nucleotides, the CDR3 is TGTGCCAGCAGTTACTCGATCTCAGGGCTCGATGGCTACACCTTC.